One and the same sample provided the 16 T cell receptor beta chains below, sequenced in a study of T-cell memory formation after mild COVID-19. TCRdb re-analysed the 5' RACE reads in MiXCR, keeping a single row per CDR3 protein. Of over 150,000 distinct CDR3 sequences in the sample, around 21% are singletons; the top ten hold 23%. Material: PBMCs or a T cell subset sorted from them (not recorded which). The receptor set was obtained from an adult woman who had mild COVID-19 (a few samples of this study predate the infection). Cell type and time point are not known.

The V and J genes are TRBV27 and TRBJ2-2; D is ambiguous. The V end was cut by 7 bases, the J end by 8 bases, with 8 bases between. The CDR3 contains 11 residues. Germline lookup yields CDR1 MNHEY and CDR2 SMNVEV (reference sequence). CDR3 in DNA: TGTGCCAGCACCAACGGGGGGGAGCTGTTTTTT. This translates into CASTNGGELFF.

This clonotype showed up just a few times. DNA of the CDR3: TGTGCCAGCAGCCCCGGGACAGCAAGCTCCTACAATGAGCAGTTCTTC. Protein product: CASSPGTASSYNEQFF. The chain joins TRBV27 to TRBJ2-1; 7 bases are shared with TRBD1. The V and J ends lost 6 bases and 0 bases, in that order; junction bases with no gene match: 8. Germline CDR1 is MNHEY and CDR2 is SMNVEV (reference sequence). The CDR3 loop spans 16 amino acids.

In its sample, this clonotype was seen many times. The chain combines TRBV10-3 with TRBJ2-7, with a possible D match to TRBD2 (5 bases). The CDR3 sequence is 14 residues long. The V end lost 2 bases, the J end lost 5 bases, and 13 bases lay between the germline ends. In germline, CDR1 is ENHRY, CDR2 SYGVKD. This CDR3 reads CAISEEGRSHEQYF. The CDR3 nucleotides read TGTGCCATCAGTGAGGAGGGCAGGAGCCACGAGCAGTACTTC.

J is TRBJ2-1 and V is TRBV6-2 or TRBV6-3, with TRBD2 identical over 9 bases. The CDR3 totals 17 residues. After removal of 3 bases from V and 4 bases from J, the junction contained 10 bases not matched to a gene. CDR1 MNHEY and CDR2 SVGEGT come from the germline V gene. The CDR3 sequence is CASSYNRREGWYNEQFF. The CDR3 coding sequence is TGTGCCAGCAGTTATAATAGGCGGGAGGGGTGGTACAATGAGCAGTTCTTC.

This clonotype showed up just a few times. The chain is built from TRBV5-1 and TRBJ1-5; 7 positions agree with TRBD1. This CDR3 region has 15 residues. Germline CDR1 SGHRS, CDR2 YFSETQ. V gave up 2 bases and J gave up 4 bases; unmatched junction bases: 6. CDR3 nucleotide sequence: TGCGCCAGCAGCTTCTTAGGACAGGAGAATCAGCCCCAGCATTTT. Translated, it gives CASSFLGQENQPQHF. The whole variable domain, remainder taken from reference TRBV5-1 and TRBJ1-5, is KAGVTQTPRYLIKTRGQQVTLSCSPISGHRSVSWYQQTPGQGLQFLFEYFSETQRNKGNFPGRFSGRQFSNSRSEMNVSTLELGDSALYLCASSFLGQENQPQHFGDGTRLSIL.

This chain connects TRBV7-3 to TRBJ1-1; no firm D call. The germline gives CDR1 SGHTA, CDR2 FQGTGA. The V gene lost 4 bases and the J gene lost 6 bases, with 21 bases spanning the gap. This CDR3 region has 16 residues. CDR3 sequence (DNA): TGTGCCAGCAGCTCTGCCCCCGACAAAGGGAGCGCTGAAGCTTTCTTT. It yields the protein CASSSAPDKGSAEAFF.

This clonotype was found a few times. The chain joins TRBV12-3 or TRBV12-4 to TRBJ2-7; tentatively, D is TRBD1 or TRBD2 (6 bases each). This CDR3 region has 13 residues. V lost 8 bases, J lost 6 bases, and 17 bases lay in between. The CDR3 DNA is TGTGCCAGCTCCCCGGGGGCTTTCAGCGAGCAGTACTTC. It specifies CASSPGAFSEQYF.

This clonotype has just a few counts. J is TRBJ2-3 and V is TRBV13; unclear D gene. Trimming removed 7 bases at V and 0 bases at J, with 8 bases between. The germline V gene has CDR1 PRHDT and CDR2 FYEKMQ (reference sequence). The CDR3 sequence is 13 residues long. Written as DNA, the CDR3 is TGTGCCAGCAAGGGATGGAGCACAGATACGCAGTATTTT. This encodes CASKGWSTDTQYF.

The chain carries TRBV5-5 and TRBJ1-2; a weak D match, TRBD1 (5 bases). This CDR3 comprises 15 residues. V gave up 0 bases and J gave up 6 bases, with 15 bases separating them. Per the germline V gene, CDR1 is SGHKS and CDR2 is YYEKEE (reference sequence). This chain's CDR3 is CASSLAGPGLDGYTF. Written as DNA, the CDR3 is TGTGCCAGCAGCTTGGCGGGGCCGGGTCTGGATGGCTACACCTTC.

This clonotype came up a few times. The rearrangement uses TRBV14 and TRBJ1-2; no clear D gene. This CDR3 comprises 12 residues. CDR1 and CDR2 from the germline V gene are SGHDN and FVKESK. The ends were cut back, 4 bases at V and 8 bases at J, with 11 bases in the middle. The CDR3 region has the DNA TGTGCCAGCAGCCTAGAGGACGCCGGCTACACCTTC. Its protein is CASSLEDAGYTF. Full variable domain (rest looked up from reference TRBV14 and TRBJ1-2): EAGVTQFPSHSVIEKGQTVTLRCDPISGHDNLYWYRRVMGKEIKFLLHFVKESKQDESGMPNNRFLAERTGGTYSTLKVQPAELEDSGVYFCASSLEDAGYTFGSGTRLTVV.

The chain uses TRBV7-9 and TRBJ1-4; unclear D gene. Trimming left V 2 bases short and J 7 bases short, with 8 bases between. This CDR3 comprises 13 residues. Germline CDR1 and CDR2: SEHNR and FQNEAQ (reference sequence). As DNA, the CDR3 is TGTGCCAGCAGCTTACTAAGTGGTGAAAAACTGTTTTTT. As protein: CASSLLSGEKLFF.

The sample holds a few counts of this clonotype. The chain recombines TRBV9 with TRBJ2-1; D is undetermined. V was shortened by 0 bases and J by 7 bases, with 14 bases between the two germline ends. CDR3 length: 15 residues. From germline, CDR1 is SGDLS and CDR2 YYNGEE. Here the CDR3 DNA reads TGTGCCAGCAGCGTAGGAGGCTCCCACCTAAATGAGCAGTTCTTC. It encodes CASSVGGSHLNEQFF.

This clonotype has only a few counts. The rearrangement joins TRBV3-1 to TRBJ2-5, with D possibly matching TRBD2 (5 bases). V was trimmed by 0 bases and J by 2 bases, leaving 13 bases between them. The CDR3 contains 16 residues. Per the germline V gene, CDR1 is LGHDT and CDR2 is YNNKEL (reference sequence). The CDR3 reads CASSQDGADPQETQYF. CDR3 DNA sequence: TGTGCCAGCAGCCAAGACGGAGCGGACCCACAAGAGACCCAGTACTTC.

This clonotype was seen a handful of times. The gene calls are TRBV12-3 or TRBV12-4 and TRBJ2-2, with TRBD2 as a possible D gene (5 bases). The V end was cut by 10 bases, the J end by 0 bases, with 15 bases between. CDR3 length: 15 amino acids. The CDR3 sequence is CATPPASPNTGELFF. Written as DNA, the CDR3 is TGTGCCACCCCCCCGGCTAGCCCGAACACCGGGGAGCTGTTTTTT.

The chain joins TRBV10-3 to TRBJ1-1; no firm D call. The germline V gene has CDR1 ENHRY and CDR2 SYGVKD. This CDR3 region has 12 residues. The V end was cut by 4 bases, the J end by 2 bases, with 5 bases between. The CDR3, as DNA: TGTGCCATCAGTGCACTAAACACTGAAGCTTTCTTT. Residues: CAISALNTEAFF.

The chain combines TRBV7-9 with TRBJ2-1, with 7 bases matching TRBD1. This CDR3 contains 16 residues. V gave up 4 bases and J gave up 2 bases; unmatched junction bases: 8. CDR1 is SEHNR and CDR2 is FQNEAQ in the germline V gene (reference sequence). The CDR3 DNA reads TGTGCCAGCAGCTCATCTCGACAGGGCCCCTACAATGAGCAGTTCTTC. It encodes CASSSSRQGPYNEQFF.